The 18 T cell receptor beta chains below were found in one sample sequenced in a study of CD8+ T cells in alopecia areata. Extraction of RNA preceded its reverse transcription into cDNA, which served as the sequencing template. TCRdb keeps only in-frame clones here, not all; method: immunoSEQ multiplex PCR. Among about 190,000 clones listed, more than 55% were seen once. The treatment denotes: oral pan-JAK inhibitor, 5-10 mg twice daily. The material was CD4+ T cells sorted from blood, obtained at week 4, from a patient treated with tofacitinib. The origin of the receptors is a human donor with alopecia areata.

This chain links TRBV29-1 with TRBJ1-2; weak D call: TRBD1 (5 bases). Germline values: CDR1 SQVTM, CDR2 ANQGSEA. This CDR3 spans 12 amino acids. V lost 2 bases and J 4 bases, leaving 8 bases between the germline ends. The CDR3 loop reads CSVENQGYGYTF. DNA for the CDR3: TGCAGCGTTGAAAATCAGGGCTATGGCTACACCTTC.

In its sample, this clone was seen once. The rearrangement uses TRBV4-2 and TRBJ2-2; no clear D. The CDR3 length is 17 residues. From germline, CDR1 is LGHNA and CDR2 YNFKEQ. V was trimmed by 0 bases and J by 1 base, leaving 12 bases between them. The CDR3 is CASSQDLQNRNTGELFF. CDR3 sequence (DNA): TGTGCCAGCAGCCAAGATCTTCAAAATCGGAACACCGGGGAGCTGTTTTTT.

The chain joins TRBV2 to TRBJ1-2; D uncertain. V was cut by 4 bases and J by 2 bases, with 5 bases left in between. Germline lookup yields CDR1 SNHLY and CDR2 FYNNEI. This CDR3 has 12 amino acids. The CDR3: CASSGVNYGYTF. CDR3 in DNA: TGTGCCAGCAGTGGGGTAAACTATGGCTACACCTTC.

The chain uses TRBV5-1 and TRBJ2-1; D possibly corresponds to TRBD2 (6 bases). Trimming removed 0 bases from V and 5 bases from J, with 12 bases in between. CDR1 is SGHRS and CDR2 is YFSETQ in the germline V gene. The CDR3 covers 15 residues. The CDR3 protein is CASSLVRGKNNEQFF. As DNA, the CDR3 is TGCGCCAGCAGCTTGGTGCGGGGTAAAAACAATGAGCAGTTCTTC.

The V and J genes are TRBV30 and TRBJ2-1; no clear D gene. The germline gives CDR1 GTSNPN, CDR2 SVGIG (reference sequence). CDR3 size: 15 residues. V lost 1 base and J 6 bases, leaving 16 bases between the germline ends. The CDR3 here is CAWSEKGRQRNEQFF. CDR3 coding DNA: TGTGCCTGGAGTGAAAAAGGACGTCAACGCAATGAGCAGTTCTTC.

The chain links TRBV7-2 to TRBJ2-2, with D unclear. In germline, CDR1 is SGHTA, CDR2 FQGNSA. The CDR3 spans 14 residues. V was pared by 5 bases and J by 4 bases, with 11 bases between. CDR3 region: CASSPYRGTGELFF. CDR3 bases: TGTGCCAGCAGCCCGTACCGAGGCACCGGGGAGCTGTTTTTT.

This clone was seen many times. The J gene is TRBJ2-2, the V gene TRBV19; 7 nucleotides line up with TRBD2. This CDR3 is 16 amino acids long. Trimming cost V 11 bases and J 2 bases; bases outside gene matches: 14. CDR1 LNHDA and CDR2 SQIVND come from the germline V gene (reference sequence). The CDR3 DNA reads TGTGCCGCCTTACCCGGCGGGAGCTTAAACACCGGGGAGCTGTTTTTT. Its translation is CAALPGGSLNTGELFF.

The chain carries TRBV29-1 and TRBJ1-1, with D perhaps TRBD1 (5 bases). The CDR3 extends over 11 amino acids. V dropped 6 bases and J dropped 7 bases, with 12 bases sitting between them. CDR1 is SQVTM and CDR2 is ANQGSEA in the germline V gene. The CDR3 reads CSVGEAREAFF. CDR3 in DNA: TGCAGCGTGGGGGAGGCGCGTGAAGCTTTCTTT.

The CDR3 DNA reads TGTGCCAGCAGCCCCGCCGGAGGGGGGCGGATTAAGCAGTACTTC. Amino acids: CASSPAGGGRIKQYF. This chain joins TRBV6-5 and TRBJ2-7, with D perhaps being TRBD1 or TRBD2 (6 bases each). CDR1 MNHEY and CDR2 SVGAGI come from the germline V gene. This CDR3 is built from 15 residues. With 6 bases removed from V and 8 bases from J, the gap between germline ends came to 23 bases.

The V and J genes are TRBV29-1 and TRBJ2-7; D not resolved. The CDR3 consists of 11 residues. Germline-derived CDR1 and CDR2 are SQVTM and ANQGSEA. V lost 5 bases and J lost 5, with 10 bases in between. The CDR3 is CSVISGHEQYF. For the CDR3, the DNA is TGCAGCGTTATTTCGGGTCACGAGCAGTACTTC.

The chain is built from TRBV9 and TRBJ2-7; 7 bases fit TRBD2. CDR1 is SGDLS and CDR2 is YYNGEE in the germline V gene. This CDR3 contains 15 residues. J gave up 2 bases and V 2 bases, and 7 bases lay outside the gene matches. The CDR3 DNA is TGTGCCAGCAGCGTGATAGCGGGCCCCGCCTACGAGCAGTACTTC. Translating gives CASSVIAGPAYEQYF.

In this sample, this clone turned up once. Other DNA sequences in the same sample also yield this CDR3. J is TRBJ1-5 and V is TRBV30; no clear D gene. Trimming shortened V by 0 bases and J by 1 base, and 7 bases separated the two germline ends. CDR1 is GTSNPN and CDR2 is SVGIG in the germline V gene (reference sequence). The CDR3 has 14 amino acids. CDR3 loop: CAWSVGSSNQPQHF. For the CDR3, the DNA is TGTGCCTGGAGTGTCGGGAGCAGCAATCAGCCCCAGCATTTT.

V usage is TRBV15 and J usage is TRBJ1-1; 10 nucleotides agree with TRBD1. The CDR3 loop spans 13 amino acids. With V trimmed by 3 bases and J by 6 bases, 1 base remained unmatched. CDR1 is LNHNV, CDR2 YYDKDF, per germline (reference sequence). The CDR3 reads CATSRTGGPEAFF. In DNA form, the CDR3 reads TGTGCCACCAGCAGGACAGGGGGCCCTGAAGCTTTCTTT.

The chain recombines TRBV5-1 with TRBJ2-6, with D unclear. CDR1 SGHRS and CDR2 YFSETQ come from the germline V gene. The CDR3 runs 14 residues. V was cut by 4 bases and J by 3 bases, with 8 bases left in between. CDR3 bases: TGCGCCAGCAGCCCCCCAGGTGGGGCCAACGTCCTGACTTTC. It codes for CASSPPGGANVLTF.

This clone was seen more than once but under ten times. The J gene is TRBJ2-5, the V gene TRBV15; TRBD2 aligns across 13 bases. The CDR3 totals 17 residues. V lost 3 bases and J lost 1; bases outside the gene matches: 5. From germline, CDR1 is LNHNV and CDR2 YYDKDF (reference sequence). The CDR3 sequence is CATSRQLAGGSQETQYF. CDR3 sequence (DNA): TGTGCCACCAGCAGGCAACTAGCGGGAGGGAGCCAAGAGACCCAGTACTTC. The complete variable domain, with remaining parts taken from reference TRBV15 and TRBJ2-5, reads DAMVIQNPRYQVTQFGKPVTLSCSQTLNHNVMYWYQQKSSQAPKLLFHYYDKDFNNEADTPDNFQSRRPNTSFCFLDIRSPGLGDTAMYLCATSRQLAGGSQETQYFGPGTRLLVL.

CDR3 in amino acids: CASMGQGWSFF. As DNA, the CDR3 is TGTGCCAGCATGGGACAGGGGTGGTCGTTCTTC. The V call is TRBV2, the J call TRBJ2-1; 10 nucleotides align to TRBD1. V shed 7 bases, J shed 15 bases, and the junction held 6 bases outside the gene matches. The CDR3 is 11 amino acids. The germline V gene has CDR1 SNHLY and CDR2 FYNNEI.

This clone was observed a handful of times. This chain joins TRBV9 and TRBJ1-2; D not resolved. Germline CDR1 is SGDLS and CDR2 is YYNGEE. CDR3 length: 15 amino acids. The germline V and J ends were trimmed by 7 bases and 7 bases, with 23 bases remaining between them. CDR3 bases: TGTGCCAGCGGACGATCCAGCCAGCGGGTTGGTGGCTACACCTTC. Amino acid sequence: CASGRSSQRVGGYTF.

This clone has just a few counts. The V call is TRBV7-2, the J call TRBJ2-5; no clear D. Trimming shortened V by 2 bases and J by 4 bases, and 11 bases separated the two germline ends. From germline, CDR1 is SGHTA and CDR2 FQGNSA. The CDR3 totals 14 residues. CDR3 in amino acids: CASSLMPDPETQYF. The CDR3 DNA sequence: TGTGCCAGCAGCTTAATGCCAGACCCAGAGACCCAGTACTTC.